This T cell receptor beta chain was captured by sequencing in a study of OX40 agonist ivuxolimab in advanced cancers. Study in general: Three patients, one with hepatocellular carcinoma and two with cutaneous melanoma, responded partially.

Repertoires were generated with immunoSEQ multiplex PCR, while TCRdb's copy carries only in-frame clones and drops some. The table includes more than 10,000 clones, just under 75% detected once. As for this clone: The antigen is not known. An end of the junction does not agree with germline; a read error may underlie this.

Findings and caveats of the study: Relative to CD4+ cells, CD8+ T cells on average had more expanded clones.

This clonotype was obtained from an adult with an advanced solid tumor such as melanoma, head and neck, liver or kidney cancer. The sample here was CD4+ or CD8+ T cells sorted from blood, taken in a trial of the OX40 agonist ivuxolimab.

CDR3 protein: CVSSLAGLSSYNEQFF. The CDR3 DNA reads as TGTGTCAGCAGTTTGGCGGGACTGAGCTCCTACAATGAGCAGTTCTTC. This chain joins TRBV27 and TRBJ2-1, with D tentatively TRBD2 (6 bases). This CDR3 spans 16 amino acids. Germline V gene sequence: CDR1 MNHEY, CDR2 SMNVEV (reference sequence).